The clone carrying this T cell receptor beta chain was counted ten times or more. Its target is not known. This sample was taken from a study of Graves' ophthalmopathy and Graves' hyperthyroidism. Points from the study as a whole: The blood repertoire also included most expanded thyroid clonotypes above 0.001 frequency.

Transcripts of RNA were the source for amplifying TCR beta CDR3 regions. HTBI-primed first-round RT-PCR preceded second-round multiplex PCR. In TCRdb, the multiplex PCR reads were re-called with MiXCR into one record per CDR3 protein. The sample comprises roughly 380,000 distinct CDR3 sequences, approximately 15% of which are singletons, and about 7% rests with the top ten. The CDR3 totals 16 residues. Germline CDR1 MNHNS, CDR2 SASEGT. V was cut by 4 bases and J by 4 bases, with 19 bases left in between. This sequence joins TRBV6-1 and TRBJ1-2; possible D gene TRBD1, 6 bases. This clonotype was obtained from a woman aged 18-29 years with stable Graves' hyperthyroidism. The sample consisted of peripheral blood. CDR3 in amino acids: CASSVSPGHVVYGYTF. The DNA for the CDR3 is TGTGCCAGCAGTGTCTCACCGGGACACGTCGTCTATGGCTACACCTTC.